This entry concerns a single T cell receptor (beta chain). This sample was taken from a study of technical replicates of blood from a handful of donors. Profiled with immunoSEQ multiplex PCR; TCRdb holds only in-frame clones, not every one. Of 75,000 or so clones listed, 85% to 95% are singletons. The receptor was isolated from a human donor in good health. Sequenced input: T cells isolated from PBMCs.

In nucleotides, the CDR3 is TGTGCCAGCAGCTTAGCTCAGAACACTGAAGCTTTCTTT. It yields the protein CASSLAQNTEAFF. The V and J genes are TRBV7-9 and TRBJ1-1; D call uncertain. The ends were cut back, 0 bases at V and 1 base at J, with 3 bases in the middle. The CDR3 runs to 13 residues. Germline V gene sequence: CDR1 SEHNR, CDR2 FQNEAQ (reference sequence).